The 5 T cell receptor beta chains given below trace back to one sample, sequenced in a study of CD8+CD57+ T cells in acquired aplastic anemia. Genomic DNA acted as the template from which TCR beta VDJ combination and CDR3 sequence profiling were carried out. TCRdb fed the reads into MiXCR, producing one record per CDR3 protein. The top ten hold less than 25% of the sample, which has about 42,000 distinct CDR3 sequences, 65% to 70% seen once. The sample consisted of sorted CD4+, CD8+, or CD8+CD57+ T cells (not recorded which) from PBMCs. Receptors originate from a human donor in good health, serving as a control.

This clonotype occurred a few times. The chain is built from TRBV12-3 or TRBV12-4 and TRBJ2-7; a possible D gene is TRBD1 (5 bases). CDR3 length equals 13 residues. V lost 1 base to trimming and J lost 2 bases, with 6 bases between them. The chain's CDR3 is CASSLGRAYEQYF. In nucleotides, the CDR3 is TGTGCCAGCAGTTTAGGCAGGGCCTACGAGCAGTACTTC.

By share, this clonotype counts as medium-sized (0.01 to 0.1%). V is TRBV4-3 and J is TRBJ2-7, with D possibly TRBD2 on 5 matching bases. The germline gives CDR1 LGHNA, CDR2 YSLEER. Trimming shortened V by 0 bases and J by 3 bases, and 15 bases separated the two germline ends. The CDR3 totals 16 residues. CDR3 bases: TGCGCCAGCAGCCAAGATGTGACCTCAGCGGACTACGAGCAGTACTTC. Its translation is CASSQDVTSADYEQYF.

V and J are TRBV2 and TRBJ1-6, with D unclear. This CDR3 is built from 12 residues. The ends were cut back, 6 bases at V and 8 bases at J, with 8 bases in the middle. Per the germline V gene, CDR1 is SNHLY and CDR2 is FYNNEI. The CDR3 here is CASSLLYSPLHF. CDR3 bases: TGTGCCAGCAGCCTCCTTTATTCACCCCTCCACTTT.

This chain connects TRBV5-6 to TRBJ2-7, with TRBD2 identical over 10 bases. The CDR3 sequence is 20 residues long. J gave up 6 bases and V 3 bases, and 24 bases lay outside the gene matches. Germline assignment: CDR1 SGHDT and CDR2 YYEEEE. This CDR3 is CASSYPSRVSGRASGPEQYF. The CDR3 nucleotides read TGTGCCAGCAGCTACCCCAGCAGGGTCAGCGGGAGGGCCTCTGGGCCCGAGCAGTACTTC.

The rearrangement links TRBV7-8 to TRBJ2-5, with D possibly being TRBD2 (5 bases). Germline V gene sequence: CDR1 SGHVS, CDR2 FQNEAQ. The CDR3 covers 16 residues. Trimming cost V 6 bases and J 8 bases, with 25 bases left between them. The CDR3 coding sequence is TGTGCCAGCAGACCTAGTTCCCGGGAATCGAAGAGAACCCAGTACTTC. This codes for CASRPSSRESKRTQYF.